The 3 T cell receptor beta chains given below trace back to one sample, sequenced in a study of shared clonotypes between healthy human individuals. Sequencing used immunoSEQ multiplex PCR; TCRdb keeps in-frame clones, though not all of them. The table has millions of clones, over 85% seen once. What was sequenced was naive CD4+ T cells sorted from blood. As to subset: CD45RA+ positively selected. The source is a man younger than 35 in good health.

The J gene is TRBJ1-1, the V gene TRBV25-1; maybe TRBD1 (6 bases). The germline V gene has CDR1 MGHDK and CDR2 SYGVNS. CDR3 length equals 14 residues. V dropped 4 bases and J dropped 10 bases, with 19 bases sitting between them. The CDR3 reads CASSAGAIGGGAFF. In DNA form, the CDR3 reads TGTGCCAGCAGTGCTGGGGCGATTGGAGGGGGAGCTTTCTTT.

This sequence joins TRBV7-2 and TRBJ2-7; D not resolved. CDR3 size: 15 residues. V dropped 5 bases and J dropped 4 bases, with 18 bases sitting between them. CDR1 and CDR2 (germline): SGHTA, FQGNSA. CDR3 residues: CASSPPGSVTYEQYF. The CDR3 nucleotides read TGTGCCAGCAGCCCCCCGGGCAGTGTCACTTACGAGCAGTACTTC.

This clone was detected once. The rearrangement links TRBV15 to TRBJ1-6; D ambiguous. Trimming pared 7 bases from V and 14 bases from J, leaving 9 bases between. Germline V CDR1 and CDR2: LNHNV, YYDKDF (reference sequence). The CDR3 runs 10 residues. The chain's CDR3 is CATIPTTLHF. CDR3 bases: TGTGCCACCATCCCTACGACCCTCCACTTT.